The clone carrying this TCR beta chain came up many times. The data originate from a study of T cells in Graves' hyperthyroidism and ophthalmopathy. Study as a whole: Upon initial diagnosis and before any treatment, peripheral blood was collected.

It was RNA transcripts that yielded the amplified TCR beta CDR3 regions. HTBI primers drove first-round RT-PCR of the TCR CDR3. Each CDR3 protein gets one entry after TCRdb re-called the multiplex PCR reads with MiXCR. The sample carries over 350,000 distinct CDR3 sequences, less than 20% recorded once. Each 10 ml fresh peripheral blood draw supplied the PBMCs. The CDR3 consists of 16 residues. Trimming took 4 bases from V and 3 from J; bases not matched to a gene: 8. From germline, CDR1 is MDHEN and CDR2 SYDVKM. The J gene is TRBJ1-4, the V gene TRBV28, with 7 bases aligning to TRBD1. This receptor was taken from a man younger than 30 with Graves' ophthalmopathy. Sequencing was performed on blood. The CDR3 loop reads CASSSLTGDANEKLFF. The CDR3 region has the DNA TGTGCCAGCAGTTCACTCACAGGGGATGCTAATGAAAAACTGTTTTTT.